This entry is about one T cell receptor (beta chain). The data originate from a study of blood T cell repertoires in COVID-19. Study-level information: The origin of the acute and convalescent COVID-19 samples was the United States, Italy and Spain.

The CDR3 is 17 residues long. Germline CDR1 LNHDA, CDR2 SQIVND (reference sequence). V was pared by 9 bases and J by 8 bases, with 29 bases between. Sequenced by immunoSEQ multiplex PCR; TCRdb stores in-frame clones only, minus some. The repertoire holds 140,000 to 150,000 clones, with roughly 84% as singletons. This TCR came from a man aged 30-40 years with COVID-19, enrolled during active disease. The chain carries TRBV19 and TRBJ2-1; D is perhaps TRBD2 (10 bases). The sample comprised peripheral blood. CDR3 region: CASRQGVGLAGVDEQFF. In nucleotides, the CDR3 is TGTGCCAGCCGACAGGGGGTTGGTCTAGCGGGAGTTGATGAGCAGTTCTTC.